This TCR beta chain was recovered during a study of long-term antiretroviral therapy in people with HIV. Study-level results: Dominance of pre-ART expanded clones persisted, fluctuating and often declining after ART. Diversity remained lower than transplant donor controls, even though it increased after ART.

The assay, immunoSEQ v3.0, was run at survey level. Method: immunoSEQ multiplex PCR; TCRdb's copy keeps in-frame clones and lacks some. This sample has tens of thousands of clones, with approximately 97% found just once. With regard to this clone: Its antigen is not identified.

The CDR3 length is 14 residues. V and J are TRBV21-1 and TRBJ2-5; the table's D call, TRBD1, was not checked against the DNA. TRBV21-1 is a pseudogene segment. This clonotype was obtained from a man younger than 40 with HIV. Sequenced material: unsorted PBMCs, taken 6.9 years after starting antiretroviral therapy. CDR3 DNA sequence: TGTGCCAGCATCCGGTGGGTGGAAGGGGGGACCCAGTACTTC. It yields the protein CASIRWVEGGTQYF.